Listed here are 14 T cell receptor beta chains from one sample, sequenced in a study of control samples from healthy donors and cancer patients. Profiling relied on immunoSEQ multiplex PCR, and the TCRdb table lists in-frame clones only, not all of them. The sample gives about 160,000 clones, about 90% of which show up once; around 11% is in the top ten. The sequencing sample was made of blood. Source of these receptors: a man aged 30-40 years in good health.

The V gene is TRBV4-1, the J gene TRBJ2-3; possibly TRBD2 for D (6 bases). Germline V lookup: CDR1 MGHRA, CDR2 YSYEKL. This CDR3 has 16 residues. V was trimmed by 1 base and J by 3 bases, leaving 14 bases between them. CDR3 DNA: TGCGCCAGCAGCCAAGGTTCGAGGAGGGCGACAGATACGCAGTATTTT. Its translation is CASSQGSRRATDTQYF.

This clone was seen a single time. The chain uses TRBV15 and TRBJ2-1; D not certain. Germline CDR1 reads LNHNV; CDR2 reads YYDKDF (reference sequence). This CDR3 is 14 amino acids long. V lost 0 bases to trimming and J lost 10 bases, with 13 bases between them. The CDR3 sequence is CATSRDNPDIEQFF. The CDR3 DNA reads as TGTGCCACCAGCAGAGATAACCCTGATATCGAGCAGTTCTTC.

V usage is TRBV7-2 and J usage is TRBJ2-1, with TRBD2 matching 7 bases. After removal of 3 bases from V and 4 bases from J, the junction contained 9 bases not matched to a gene. Germline CDR1 is SGHTA and CDR2 is FQGNSA. CDR3 size: 16 residues. CDR3 nucleotides: TGTGCCAGCAGCTTCGGAGCGGGACGAGGGTACAATGAGCAGTTCTTC. Its translation: CASSFGAGRGYNEQFF.

V is TRBV27 and J is TRBJ2-3; 7 bases are a match to TRBD1. Trimming removed 6 bases from V and 2 bases from J; junction bases left unmatched: 5. Germline V lookup: CDR1 MNHEY, CDR2 SMNVEV (reference sequence). This CDR3 contains 14 residues. The CDR3 sequence is CASSRTGSTDTQYF. DNA of the CDR3: TGTGCCAGCAGCAGGACAGGATCCACAGATACGCAGTATTTT.

This clone showed up just once. This chain uses TRBV5-8 with TRBJ2-2; D ambiguous. Germline values: CDR1 SGHTS, CDR2 YDEGEE. The CDR3 consists of 11 residues. V shed 1 base and J shed 8 bases, with 3 bases lying between them. The CDR3 is CASSLRGELFF. CDR3 bases: TGTGCCAGCAGCTTGAGAGGGGAGCTGTTTTTT.

The chain joins TRBV6-5 to TRBJ1-4, with 9 bases identical to TRBD1. CDR3 length: 15 amino acids. CDR1 is MNHEY and CDR2 is SVGAGI in the germline V gene. The junction had 8 bases not matched to a gene; V was cut back by 7 bases and J by 5 bases. The CDR3 reads CASTRTGAMNEKLFF. CDR3 bases: TGTGCCAGCACCAGGACAGGGGCGATGAATGAAAAACTGTTTTTT.

V gene TRBV5-5 combines with J gene TRBJ1-1, with D perhaps matching TRBD1 (6 bases). The CDR3 length is 16 residues. CDR1 SGHKS and CDR2 YYEKEE come from the germline V gene (reference sequence). Trimming shortened V by 0 bases and J by 6 bases, and 18 bases separated the two germline ends. The CDR3 DNA follows: TGTGCCAGCAGCTTGGATTTTAGGGGGTTGTTCGCTGAAGCTTTCTTT. It specifies CASSLDFRGLFAEAFF. Filled out from reference TRBV5-5 and TRBJ1-1, the complete variable domain reads DAGVTQSPTHLIKTRGQQVTLRCSPISGHKSVSWYQQVLGQGPQFIFQYYEKEERGRGNFPDRFSARQFPNYSSELNVNALLLGDSALYLCASSLDFRGLFAEAFFGQGTRLTVV.

The chain links TRBV5-1 to TRBJ2-3; possible D gene TRBD2, 6 bases. The CDR3 is 16 amino acids. The ends were cut back, 0 bases at V and 0 bases at J, with 11 bases in the middle. Germline V gene lookup returns CDR1 SGHRS and CDR2 YFSETQ. Here the CDR3 reads CASSLVIAVSTDTQYF. CDR3 DNA sequence: TGCGCCAGCAGCTTGGTGATAGCGGTTAGCACAGATACGCAGTATTTT.

This chain joins TRBV4-1 and TRBJ2-1; D assignment may be TRBD1 or TRBD2 (5 bases each). The ends were cut back, 1 base at V and 10 bases at J, with 5 bases in the middle. The germline gives CDR1 MGHRA, CDR2 YSYEKL. There are 11 residues in the CDR3. The CDR3 loop reads CASSQGGEQFF. As DNA, the CDR3 is TGCGCCAGCAGCCAAGGGGGGGAGCAGTTCTTC.

This rearrangement joins TRBV7-7 to TRBJ1-4; unclear D gene. The CDR3 runs to 13 residues. V lost 1 base and J 4 bases, leaving 4 bases between the germline ends. Germline CDR1 reads SSHAT; CDR2 reads FNYEAQ (reference sequence). The CDR3 DNA is TGTGCCAGCAGCTTAGATCTTAATGAAAAACTGTTTTTT. Protein: CASSLDLNEKLFF. The full variable domain, rest sourced from reference TRBV7-7 and TRBJ1-4, is GAGVSQSPRYKVTKRGQDVTLRCDPISSHATLYWYQQALGQGPEFLTYFNYEAQPDKSGLPSDRFSAERPEGSISTLTIQRTEQRDSAMYRCASSLDLNEKLFFGSGTQLSVL.

The chain joins TRBV7-2 to TRBJ1-1; no clear D. The CDR3 sequence is 15 residues long. Germline CDR1 and CDR2: SGHTA and FQGNSA. The V gene lost 1 base and the J gene lost 0 bases, with 9 bases spanning the gap. For the CDR3, the DNA is TGTGCCAGCAGCTTAGTTGGGTCCCTGAACACTGAAGCTTTCTTT. This codes for CASSLVGSLNTEAFF.

V and J are TRBV5-5 and TRBJ2-7; tentative D call: TRBD2 (5 bases). CDR3 length equals 12 residues. Trimming shortened V by 2 bases and J by 4 bases, and 7 bases separated the two germline ends. CDR1 is SGHKS, CDR2 YYEKEE, per germline (reference sequence). The CDR3 here is CASSFGDYEQYF. The CDR3 DNA reads as TGTGCCAGCAGCTTCGGGGATTACGAGCAGTACTTC.

The chain employs TRBV7-9 and TRBJ1-1, with 7 bases fitting TRBD1. The V segment lost 5 bases and the J segment 1 base; nucleotides outside the gene matches: 7. The CDR3 is 15 amino acids. CDR1 is SEHNR and CDR2 is FQNEAQ in the germline V gene (reference sequence). CDR3 loop: CASSRTGAGNTEAFF. The CDR3 bases are TGTGCCAGCAGCAGAACAGGGGCGGGGAACACTGAAGCTTTCTTT.

The chain uses TRBV19 and TRBJ2-1; 9 bases are shared with TRBD2. CDR1 LNHDA and CDR2 SQIVND come from the germline V gene (reference sequence). There are 17 residues in the CDR3. V was clipped by 4 bases and J by 1 base; unmatched bases: 8. The CDR3 DNA reads as TGTGCCAGTAGTAGCCCAGCCACTAGCGGGTCCTACAATGAGCAGTTCTTC. Encoded protein: CASSSPATSGSYNEQFF.